This T cell receptor beta chain originates from a study of shared clonotypes between healthy human individuals (dated by TCRdb to the early 2020s). Some background on the complete study: A few men and a couple of women, aged 18 to 49 years, made up the cohort. Per donor, three plates each were used for CD4 naive and CD4 memory, two for CD8 naive, and one for CD8 memory. To estimate repertoire size and how much clonotype sharing occurs between individuals, the study deeply sequenced the blood TCR repertoires of five healthy adults. To increase sequencing depth and limit assay-specific biases, TCR repertoire library preparation and sequencing were carried out by different laboratories using diverse techniques. Each donor's leukapheresis produced roughly between about 0.9 and 9.5 billion PBMCs. The investigation overall reported the following: Only blood was sampled, and tissue TCR repertoires likely differ from those in blood. Pairwise subsampling indicated that sequencing depth was expected to affect the degree of clonotype sharing among donors. The genetic and exposure-history diversity represented was limited by the small number of donors. Across several donors, approximately 5% of naive CD4, approximately 3.6% of naive CD8, 2.3% of memory CD4, and 0.4% of memory CD8 clonotypes were shared. Higher generation probabilities were observed for clonotypes shared by all four sorted-subset donors than for non-shared clonotypes. Naive subsets generally had larger estimated clonotype richness than memory subsets did. Rarefaction of sorted-subset datasets indicated incomplete sequencing despite the large sequencing depth.

The junction shows trimming of 1 base on V and 3 bases on J, plus 14 bases between the germline ends. The germline V gene gives CDR1 as SGHTA and CDR2 as FQGNSA. Including the terminal cysteine and phenylalanine, the CDR3 comprises 16 residues. Only the CDR3 DNA stays, 48 bases, in frame from base 1. CD8 naive samples consisted of CD45RO-negative cells that were positively selected for CCR7, yielding a CD45RA+CCR7+ population without TemRA cells. Donors were healthy HIV-negative adults with no recently reported acute infections or vaccinations. Only Caucasian adults living in Nashville, Tennessee, USA were represented among the donors. Blood was collected by leukapheresis, and PBMCs were isolated by Ficoll-Histopaque density gradient centrifugation and then cryopreserved in liquid nitrogen vapor phase. Analytical flow cytometry was used to check the purity and quantity of every magnetically sorted T cell population. Each sorted fraction had its genomic DNA isolated and then quantified by UV absorbance on a Nanodrop 2000c.

Worth noting for this clone: Its antigen specificity is not known. No much larger clone exists at a distance of one base, and base qualities are not known.

Using the deep immunoSEQ assay, multiplex PCR amplified TCR CDR3 regions from genomic DNA. Extracted genomic DNA from each cell subset was distributed evenly across all wells of several immunoSEQ 96-well plates, and each plate was treated as a replicate. For sorted subsets, 200 to 250 ng of genomic DNA, equivalent to 25,000 to 30,000 T cell genomes, went into each replicate PCR. The purified libraries were quantified using a Qubit 3.0 fluorometer, sized with a Bioanalyzer 2100, and then quantified again using the KAPA Library Quantification kit. A separate single-read 150-cycle Illumina NextSeq 550 flow cell was used to sequence each immunoSEQ 96-well plate. Per the original workflow: Because the immunoSEQ output held only junctional sequences and lacked quality scores, the filtering could not match the filtering applied to full-length reads. Sequences were annotated with PyIR, a Python wrapper for IgBLAST v1.9, using IMGT germline references to assign V/J genes and CDR3. Any read was removed if the V/J assignment was weak (E-value above 1e-6), the CDR3 was missing, or the read contained stop codons, out-of-frame junctions, or ambiguous translated residues. V3J clonotypes were defined as sequences sharing an identical inferred V gene, J gene, and CDR3 amino acid sequence. Percentage overlap between repertoires was computed as shared unique clonotypes divided by the size of the smaller repertoire. RTK rarefaction, the Chao1 estimator, and Recon v2.1 estimates of unobserved clonotypes were used to assess repertoire richness. For all TCRbeta clonotypes obtained by the gDNA method from a few donors, generation probabilities were computed with OLGA. Here the immuneACCESS table is served through TCRdb, limited to in-frame sequences with V and J called. Missing clones are a known gap in these copies; in checked studies unresolved V genes cover under half, and the rest lacks a known reason. Clone size and V and J calls were adopted from that table, with D and trimming inferred from the DNA. In all, the sample holds about 600,000 clones, and roughly 95% of those were seen once. The ten largest account for approximately 0.1% of the sample.

Specimen: naive CD8+ T cells sorted from blood. The sample's cell subset or site label, in plain terms: CD45RA+CCR7+. Rearrangement joined TRBV7-2 to TRBJ2-3; the D gene may be TRBD1 or TRBD2, since each aligns over 6 bases. This sequence originates from a woman aged 25 to 39 in good health. CDR3 reads: CASSLGSQGGTDTQYF. The nucleotides are TGTGCCAGCAGCTTAGGGTCACAAGGGGGGACAGATACGCAGTATTTT.